Listed below are T cell receptor beta chains from one sample, sequenced in a study of a mutant IDH1 vaccine in newly diagnosed glioma. Their cognate antigens are unknown. Sequencing was performed with immunoSEQ multiplex PCR; in TCRdb, only in-frame clones are kept and a portion is missing. The sample has 50,000 to 70,000 clones, about 74% seen once. This specimen was PBMCs, taken from a glioma patient whose treatment included an IDH1 peptide vaccine. The receptor source for this set is a man in his fifties or sixties with glioma. The CDR3 runs from the conserved cysteine through the conserved F or W. Fields, in order: D gene, clone size, J gene, V gene, CDR3 protein, CDR3 DNA. A D gene is named only where the DNA matches it firmly. The listing skips clone size in some rows; elsewhere it reads once, few, many or a size class.

d_call: TRBD1
clone_size: few
j_call: TRBJ1-2
v_call: TRBV6-1
cdr3_aa: CASIRTGGYGYTF
cdr3_nt: TGTGCCAGCATCCGGACAGGGGGATATGGCTACACCTTC

d_call: TRBD1
clone_size: few
j_call: TRBJ2-7
v_call: TRBV30
cdr3_aa: CAFLGTGSPYEQYF
cdr3_nt: TGTGCCTTCTTAGGGACAGGGAGCCCCTACGAGCAGTACTTC

d_call: TRBD1
clone_size: once
j_call: TRBJ1-4
v_call: TRBV5-4
cdr3_aa: CASSLWETGNEKLFF
cdr3_nt: TGTGCCAGCAGCCTATGGGAGACAGGGAATGAAAAACTGTTTTTT

d_call: .
clone_size: few
j_call: TRBJ2-1
v_call: TRBV19
cdr3_aa: CASSIPTGGSYNEQFF
cdr3_nt: TGTGCCAGTAGTATACCTACCGGGGGCTCCTACAATGAGCAGTTCTTC

d_call: .
clone_size: .
j_call: TRBJ2-7
v_call: TRBV5-5
cdr3_aa: CASSLDLSGGGYEQYF
cdr3_nt: TGTGCCAGCAGCTTGGACCTATCGGGGGGCGGCTACGAGCAGTACTTC

d_call: .
clone_size: few
j_call: TRBJ2-1
v_call: TRBV19
cdr3_aa: CASSSYNEQFF
cdr3_nt: TGTGCCAGTTCCTCTTACAATGAGCAGTTCTTC

d_call: .
clone_size: .
j_call: TRBJ2-7
v_call: TRBV9
cdr3_aa: CASSVDPARDEQYF
cdr3_nt: TGTGCCAGCAGCGTAGACCCCGCAAGGGACGAGCAGTACTTC

d_call: TRBD2
clone_size: .
j_call: TRBJ2-7
v_call: TRBV2
cdr3_aa: CASSPGGKQYF
cdr3_nt: TGTGCCAGCAGTCCGGGGGGTAAGCAGTACTTC

d_call: TRBD1
clone_size: few
j_call: TRBJ2-5
v_call: TRBV5-1
cdr3_aa: CASTEQGYRGRETQYF
cdr3_nt: TGCGCCAGCACCGAGCAGGGGTACAGGGGGCGAGAGACCCAGTACTTC

d_call: TRBD1
clone_size: once
j_call: TRBJ2-7
v_call: TRBV29-1
cdr3_aa: CSAGQGADYEQYF
cdr3_nt: TGCAGCGCCGGACAGGGGGCAGACTACGAGCAGTACTTC

d_call: .
clone_size: .
j_call: TRBJ2-6
v_call: TRBV6-5
cdr3_aa: CASSYIDSGANVLTF
cdr3_nt: TGTGCCAGCAGTTACATTGACTCTGGGGCCAACGTCCTGACTTTC

d_call: .
clone_size: .
j_call: TRBJ1-2
v_call: TRBV7-2
cdr3_aa: CASSLAAQYGYTF
cdr3_nt: TGTGCCAGCAGCTTAGCAGCCCAATATGGCTACACCTTC

d_call: .
clone_size: .
j_call: TRBJ2-7
v_call: TRBV7-2
cdr3_aa: CASTFSEGAVEQYF
cdr3_nt: TGTGCCAGCACCTTCTCGGAGGGGGCCGTCGAGCAGTACTTC

d_call: TRBD1
clone_size: few
j_call: TRBJ1-2
v_call: TRBV5-8
cdr3_aa: CASSFYRGRSYGYTF
cdr3_nt: TGTGCCAGCAGCTTTTACAGGGGGCGGAGCTATGGCTACACCTTC

d_call: .
clone_size: .
j_call: TRBJ1-1
v_call: TRBV5-1
cdr3_aa: CASSQGKNTEAFF
cdr3_nt: TGCGCCAGCAGCCAGGGAAAGAACACTGAAGCTTTCTTT

d_call: TRBD2
clone_size: .
j_call: TRBJ2-7
v_call: TRBV4-1
cdr3_aa: CASSQGRATSGGAYEQYF
cdr3_nt: TGCGCCAGCAGCCAAGGTCGGGCTACTAGCGGGGGGGCCTACGAGCAGTACTTC

d_call: .
clone_size: .
j_call: TRBJ1-1
v_call: TRBV7-8
cdr3_aa: CASSPGSGAEAFF
cdr3_nt: TGTGCCAGCAGCCCCGGGTCCGGGGCCGAAGCTTTCTTT

d_call: .
clone_size: medium-sized
j_call: TRBJ2-7
v_call: TRBV5-5
cdr3_aa: CASSLNYEQYF
cdr3_nt: TGTGCCAGCAGCCTGAACTACGAGCAGTACTTC

d_call: .
clone_size: .
j_call: TRBJ1-1
v_call: TRBV30
cdr3_aa: CACPRGQTNTEAFF
cdr3_nt: TGTGCCTGCCCCAGAGGACAAACGAACACTGAAGCTTTCTTT

d_call: TRBD1
clone_size: .
j_call: TRBJ1-1
v_call: TRBV29-1
cdr3_aa: CSALGQGTEAFF
cdr3_nt: TGCAGCGCCTTGGGACAGGGGACTGAAGCTTTCTTT

d_call: .
clone_size: .
j_call: TRBJ2-3
v_call: TRBV7-2
cdr3_aa: CASSGGGAGTDTQYF
cdr3_nt: TGTGCCAGCAGCGGAGGGGGGGCGGGCACAGATACGCAGTATTTT

d_call: .
clone_size: .
j_call: TRBJ2-1
v_call: TRBV5-6
cdr3_aa: CASSRGPLNEQFF
cdr3_nt: TGTGCCAGCAGTCGGGGGCCCCTCAATGAGCAGTTCTTC

d_call: .
clone_size: .
j_call: TRBJ1-3
v_call: TRBV4-2
cdr3_aa: CASSPDPLFGNTIYF
cdr3_nt: TGTGCCAGCAGCCCCGACCCACTTTTCGGAAACACCATATATTTT

d_call: .
clone_size: .
j_call: TRBJ1-5
v_call: TRBV10-3
cdr3_aa: CAISESGRGGQPQHF
cdr3_nt: TGTGCCATCAGTGAGTCAGGTAGGGGCGGCCAGCCCCAGCATTTT

d_call: TRBD2
clone_size: .
j_call: TRBJ2-3
v_call: TRBV5-6
cdr3_aa: CASSSGLEEQDTQYF
cdr3_nt: TGTGCCAGCAGTTCGGGACTAGAGGAGCAAGATACGCAGTATTTT

d_call: TRBD1
clone_size: .
j_call: TRBJ1-4
v_call: TRBV5-1
cdr3_aa: CASSSRQGDEKLFF
cdr3_nt: TGCGCCAGCAGCTCCCGACAGGGGGACGAAAAACTGTTTTTT

d_call: .
clone_size: few
j_call: TRBJ2-7
v_call: TRBV7-6
cdr3_aa: CASSLGKGVTYEQYF
cdr3_nt: TGTGCCAGCAGTCTCGGGAAAGGGGTCACCTACGAGCAGTACTTC

d_call: TRBD1
clone_size: few
j_call: TRBJ1-4
v_call: TRBV30
cdr3_aa: CALLRDRGGKLFF
cdr3_nt: TGTGCCTTACTCCGGGACAGGGGTGGGAAACTGTTTTTT

d_call: .
clone_size: few
j_call: TRBJ1-5
v_call: TRBV23-1
cdr3_aa: CASSLPGDSNQPQHF
cdr3_nt: TGCGCCAGCAGTCTCCCAGGGGACAGCAATCAGCCCCAGCATTTT

d_call: .
clone_size: .
j_call: TRBJ1-4
v_call: TRBV7-9
cdr3_aa: CASSDGRATNEKLFF
cdr3_nt: TGTGCCAGCAGCGACGGACGGGCAACTAATGAAAAACTGTTTTTT

d_call: .
clone_size: .
j_call: TRBJ2-2
v_call: TRBV5-1
cdr3_aa: CASSQDGRNTGELFF
cdr3_nt: TGCGCCAGCAGCCAGGACGGGAGAAACACCGGGGAGCTGTTTTTT

d_call: .
clone_size: .
j_call: TRBJ2-7
v_call: TRBV30
cdr3_aa: CAWSVHRGANSYEQYF
cdr3_nt: TGTGCCTGGAGTGTACATCGCGGGGCCAACTCCTACGAGCAGTACTTC

d_call: TRBD2
clone_size: once
j_call: TRBJ2-2
v_call: TRBV5-4
cdr3_aa: CASSHRTSGGTGELFF
cdr3_nt: TGTGCCAGCAGCCACCGGACTAGCGGTGGGACCGGGGAGCTGTTTTTT

d_call: .
clone_size: .
j_call: TRBJ2-5
v_call: TRBV7-2
cdr3_aa: CASSLGVGQETQYF
cdr3_nt: TGTGCCAGCAGCCTGGGGGTGGGCCAAGAGACCCAGTACTTC

d_call: .
clone_size: .
j_call: TRBJ1-1
v_call: TRBV7-9
cdr3_aa: CASSPDPNTEAFF
cdr3_nt: TGTGCCAGCAGCCCAGACCCGAACACTGAAGCTTTCTTT

d_call: .
clone_size: .
j_call: TRBJ1-1
v_call: TRBV2
cdr3_aa: CASIRQPNTEAFF
cdr3_nt: TGTGCCAGCATCCGGCAGCCGAACACTGAAGCTTTCTTT

d_call: TRBD1
clone_size: .
j_call: TRBJ2-7
v_call: TRBV28
cdr3_aa: CASSRGTGGTYEQYF
cdr3_nt: TGTGCCAGCAGCCGTGGGACAGGGGGTACCTACGAGCAGTACTTC

d_call: .
clone_size: .
j_call: TRBJ2-6
v_call: TRBV2
cdr3_aa: CASSEARGTGANVLTF
cdr3_nt: TGTGCCAGCAGTGAAGCGCGAGGGACTGGGGCCAACGTCCTGACTTTC

d_call: .
clone_size: .
j_call: TRBJ2-7
v_call: TRBV5-6
cdr3_aa: CASSLFDEQYF
cdr3_nt: TGTGCCAGCAGCTTGTTTGACGAGCAGTACTTC

d_call: .
clone_size: .
j_call: TRBJ2-7
v_call: TRBV7-8
cdr3_aa: CASSLDNGIGQYF
cdr3_nt: TGTGCCAGCAGCTTAGATAATGGGATAGGGCAGTACTTC